The TCR beta chain described here comes from a study of T-cell reconstitution after alpha-beta-depleted transplantation in children. Using unique molecular identifiers, the investigators prepared the TCRbeta library. TCRdb analysed the PCR reads with MiXCR anew, one entry per CDR3 protein. The sample has fewer than 750,000 distinct CDR3 sequences; 27% are singletons. Sequenced material: PBMCs, taken before TCRalphabeta/CD19-depleted stem cell transplant. The sequence was obtained from a boy less than two years old with Wiskott-Aldrich syndrome, due to receive a stem cell transplant.

As DNA, the CDR3 is TGTGCCAGCAGTGGACAGATAAAAGAGACCCAGTACTTC. Residues: CASSGQIKETQYF. The chain couples TRBV12-3 or TRBV12-4 to TRBJ2-5; possible D gene TRBD1, 6 bases. The CDR3 runs to 13 residues. Trimming shortened V by 5 bases and J by 3 bases, and 10 bases separated the two germline ends.